This is a list of T cell receptor beta chains from one sample in a study of cytomegalovirus exposure and HLA in healthy donors. Measured with immunoSEQ multiplex PCR; TCRdb has only the in-frame clones, and not every one. The data contain roughly 250,000 clones, 90% of them singletons. Material: PBMCs. The receptors were gathered from a woman aged 18-29 years in good health and CMV-seronegative. Each CDR3 is given with its conserved first and last residue. The D gene is left open where the match is weak. The listing skips clone size in some rows; elsewhere it reads once, few, many or a size class.

DNA: TGTGCCAGCAGGCAACCGGGACTAGCGGGGTCCCTATTCTTC
CDR3: CASRQPGLAGSLFF
V: TRBV28
length: 14
D: TRBD2
J: TRBJ2-1
size: .

DNA: TGTGCCACCTCCCGACAGGTTGGTCCCGGGGAGCTGTTTTTT
CDR3: CATSRQVGPGELFF
V: TRBV15
length: 14
D: .
J: TRBJ2-2
size: once

DNA: TGTGCCAGCAGCCTAGGTCCCTATAATTCACCCCTCCACTTT
CDR3: CASSLGPYNSPLHF
V: TRBV6-5
length: 14
D: .
J: TRBJ1-6
size: .

DNA: TGTGCCAGCTGTTCGTGGCTTGGTTACGATGGCCCCCTTAAGAACACTGAAGCTTTCTTT
CDR3: CASCSWLGYDGPLKNTEAFF
V: TRBV28
length: 20
D: .
J: TRBJ1-1
size: .

DNA: TGCGCCAGCAGCTCCTGGACAGGAGAGACCCAGTACTTC
CDR3: CASSSWTGETQYF
V: TRBV4-1
length: 13
D: TRBD1
J: TRBJ2-5
size: .

DNA: TGTGCCAGCTCACCCCAGGGAGGCCGGGTTCAGCCCCAGCATTTT
CDR3: CASSPQGGRVQPQHF
V: TRBV18
length: 15
D: .
J: TRBJ1-5
size: .

DNA: TGTGCCAGCAGTTTGTATCTGGAGTACGCAACTAATGAAAAACTGTTTTTT
CDR3: CASSLYLEYATNEKLFF
V: TRBV28
length: 17
D: .
J: TRBJ1-4
size: .

DNA: TGTGCCACCGAGGACAGACTCTATAATTCACCCCTCCACTTT
CDR3: CATEDRLYNSPLHF
V: TRBV6-1
length: 14
D: .
J: TRBJ1-6
size: .

DNA: TGTGCCAGCATTACGGACCGGGACAGGGGGGGCTACACCTTC
CDR3: CASITDRDRGGYTF
V: TRBV2
length: 14
D: TRBD1
J: TRBJ1-2
size: .

DNA: TGTGCCAGCTCACCTCTACCCACTGGAGCCCCCCTCCACTTT
CDR3: CASSPLPTGAPLHF
V: TRBV18
length: 14
D: .
J: TRBJ1-6
size: few

DNA: TGTGCCAGCAGCTACACACACTACGAGCAGTACTTC
CDR3: CASSYTHYEQYF
V: TRBV7-2
length: 12
D: .
J: TRBJ2-7
size: .

DNA: TGTGCCAGCAGCTTAGGATTACAGGGGGGAGGCTACACCTTC
CDR3: CASSLGLQGGGYTF
V: TRBV7-6
length: 14
D: TRBD1
J: TRBJ1-2
size: .

DNA: TGTGCCAGCAGCTTAGCCCCCGGGCTAGCGGGGGCAGATACGCAGTATTTT
CDR3: CASSLAPGLAGADTQYF
V: TRBV7-6
length: 17
D: TRBD2
J: TRBJ2-3
size: .

DNA: TGTGCCTGGAACGGGGGAGCTGGCACAGATACGCAGTATTTT
CDR3: CAWNGGAGTDTQYF
V: TRBV30
length: 14
D: .
J: TRBJ2-3
size: .

DNA: TGTGCCAGCAGCCAAGGGGGACAGGGGGTAACTGAAGCTTTCTTT
CDR3: CASSQGGQGVTEAFF
V: TRBV4-2
length: 15
D: TRBD1
J: TRBJ1-1
size: .

DNA: TGTGCCAGCAGTTTAAAAGCGGGGGCCCAGACGCACGAGCAGTACTTC
CDR3: CASSLKAGAQTHEQYF
V: TRBV7-2
length: 16
D: TRBD2
J: TRBJ2-7
size: .

DNA: TGTGCCAGTAGTATCCTAGCGGGGGGGCTCAATGAGCAGTTCTTC
CDR3: CASSILAGGLNEQFF
V: TRBV19
length: 15
D: TRBD2
J: TRBJ2-1
size: .

DNA: TGTGCTAGCAGCTTAGAGGGTAGCGGGGGGGTCAATGAGCAGTTCTTC
CDR3: CASSLEGSGGVNEQFF
V: TRBV7-7
length: 16
D: TRBD2
J: TRBJ2-1
size: .

DNA: TGTGCCAGCAGCGCTTCAGGGTATGGCGAAAAACTGTTTTTT
CDR3: CASSASGYGEKLFF
V: TRBV9
length: 14
D: .
J: TRBJ1-4
size: .

DNA: TGTGCCAGCAGTTCGGTAAACTATGGCTACACCTTC
CDR3: CASSSVNYGYTF
V: TRBV27
length: 12
D: .
J: TRBJ1-2
size: few

DNA: TGTGCCATCAGAACTGGGACAAACTATGGCTACACCTTC
CDR3: CAIRTGTNYGYTF
V: TRBV10-3
length: 13
D: .
J: TRBJ1-2
size: .

DNA: TGTGCCAGCAGTCCCGGGACTAGCTCCTACGAGCAGTACTTC
CDR3: CASSPGTSSYEQYF
V: TRBV6-5
length: 14
D: TRBD2
J: TRBJ2-7
size: .

DNA: TGTGCCAGCAGGACCCGACCCTGGACATACGGCTACACCTTC
CDR3: CASRTRPWTYGYTF
V: TRBV5-4
length: 14
D: .
J: TRBJ1-2
size: .

DNA: TGCGCCGCGGGCCCAACGGCGCCCCTCCACTTT
CDR3: CAAGPTAPLHF
V: TRBV4-1
length: 11
D: .
J: TRBJ1-6
size: few

DNA: TGTGCCAGCCAACTAGGGGGGGGCCCCTACAATGAGCAGTTCTTC
CDR3: CASQLGGGPYNEQFF
V: TRBV9
length: 15
D: .
J: TRBJ2-1
size: .

DNA: TGTGCCTCGGACAGGGGGTCCTATGGCTACACCTTC
CDR3: CASDRGSYGYTF
V: TRBV30
length: 12
D: TRBD1
J: TRBJ1-2
size: few

DNA: TGCGCCAGCAGCCTCGGGGTGGGCTCTCCCACCTACGAGCAGTACTTC
CDR3: CASSLGVGSPTYEQYF
V: TRBV4-1
length: 16
D: .
J: TRBJ2-7
size: .

DNA: TGTGCCAGCAGTTTTCAGTCTCGGGATGAAAAACTGTTTTTT
CDR3: CASSFQSRDEKLFF
V: TRBV6-1
length: 14
D: .
J: TRBJ1-4
size: .

DNA: TGTGCCAGCAGCCGAACCTCACTTTGGACAGGGAGGTTTAGGGAAAAACTGTTTTTT
CDR3: CASSRTSLWTGRFREKLFF
V: TRBV7-7
length: 19
D: TRBD1
J: TRBJ1-4
size: .

DNA: TGTGCCAGCAGGCCGGGGTCAATGGGCAATCAGCCCCAGCATTTT
CDR3: CASRPGSMGNQPQHF
V: TRBV6-5
length: 15
D: .
J: TRBJ1-5
size: once

DNA: TGCGCCAGCAGCCAAGCCACAGGGGGGTACGGGGAGCTGTTTTTT
CDR3: CASSQATGGYGELFF
V: TRBV4-3
length: 15
D: TRBD1
J: TRBJ2-2
size: .

DNA: TGCGCCAGCCGGGACAGGGGGATAGGAAATTCACCCCTCCACTTT
CDR3: CASRDRGIGNSPLHF
V: TRBV4-1
length: 15
D: TRBD1
J: TRBJ1-6
size: .

DNA: TGCGCCAGCAGCCAAGATACTGCTCAAGAGACCCAGTACTTC
CDR3: CASSQDTAQETQYF
V: TRBV4-1
length: 14
D: .
J: TRBJ2-5
size: .

DNA: TGTGCCAGCAGTGGAGGAGAACACAATGAGCAGTTCTTC
CDR3: CASSGGEHNEQFF
V: TRBV6-4
length: 13
D: .
J: TRBJ2-1
size: .

DNA: TGTGCCAGCACCTACAATGGGCAGGGAATCTACAATGAGCAGTTCTTC
CDR3: CASTYNGQGIYNEQFF
V: TRBV5-4
length: 16
D: .
J: TRBJ2-1
size: .

DNA: TGTGCCAGCTCACTTCGGCAGGGGCCTCTTTTATTC
CDR3: CASSLRQGPLLF
V: TRBV18
length: 12
D: .
J: TRBJ1-2
size: once

DNA: .
CDR3: CASSFGPGTGVSFF
V: TRBV28
length: 14
D: .
J: TRBJ2-1
size: .

DNA: TGTGCCAGCAGCTTAGCGCGAGGGCCCGACACTGAAGCTTTCTTT
CDR3: CASSLARGPDTEAFF
V: TRBV7-9
length: 15
D: .
J: TRBJ1-1
size: .

DNA: TGCAGCGTTGATTCTAGCGGGGGGGCCGTGACAGATACGCAGTATTTT
CDR3: CSVDSSGGAVTDTQYF
V: TRBV29-1
length: 16
D: TRBD2
J: TRBJ2-3
size: .

DNA: TGTGCCAGCAGTGAACAGAATCCGGGATACACAGATACGCAGTATTTT
CDR3: CASSEQNPGYTDTQYF
V: TRBV25-1
length: 16
D: .
J: TRBJ2-3
size: .

DNA: TGTGCCAGCAGCTTGTCCGGACTTTATGGCTACACCTTC
CDR3: CASSLSGLYGYTF
V: TRBV6-5
length: 13
D: .
J: TRBJ1-2
size: .

DNA: TGTGCCAGCAGCTCTAGTAACGGGGGACGACGAGGAAACACTGAAGCTTTCTTT
CDR3: CASSSSNGGRRGNTEAFF
V: TRBV5-4
length: 18
D: .
J: TRBJ1-1
size: .

DNA: TGTGCCAGCTCACCACCAAGCGGGGGAGACGACGAGCAGTACTTC
CDR3: CASSPPSGGDDEQYF
V: TRBV18
length: 15
D: TRBD2
J: TRBJ2-7
size: few

DNA: TGTGCCTGGAGTAGAGCCGGGAACTCTGGAAACACCATATATTTT
CDR3: CAWSRAGNSGNTIYF
V: TRBV30
length: 15
D: .
J: TRBJ1-3
size: .

DNA: TGTGCCAGCAGTTTAGACAGGGGGGACACCGGGGAGCTGTTTTTT
CDR3: CASSLDRGDTGELFF
V: TRBV27
length: 15
D: TRBD1
J: TRBJ2-2
size: .

DNA: TGTGCCAGCAGTTTAATCGTCTTGGGCAGGGTGACGAACACTGAAGCTTTCTTT
CDR3: CASSLIVLGRVTNTEAFF
V: TRBV28
length: 18
D: .
J: TRBJ1-1
size: .

DNA: TGTGCCAGCAGCCACCTGTCGGTAGAGGGCGGCTATGGCTACACCTTC
CDR3: CASSHLSVEGGYGYTF
V: TRBV11-2
length: 16
D: .
J: TRBJ1-2
size: .

DNA: TGTGCCAGCAGACCTAGGAACACTGAAGCTTTCTTT
CDR3: CASRPRNTEAFF
V: TRBV28
length: 12
D: .
J: TRBJ1-1
size: once

DNA: TGTGCCAGCAGCTCCCCGGACAGGGGGCCTGAAGCTTTCTTT
CDR3: CASSSPDRGPEAFF
V: TRBV7-6
length: 14
D: TRBD1
J: TRBJ1-1
size: .

DNA: TGTGCCAGAGATACAGGCCACTCTGGGGCCAACGTCCTGACTTTC
CDR3: CARDTGHSGANVLTF
V: TRBV2
length: 15
D: .
J: TRBJ2-6
size: .

DNA: TGTGCCAGCGTGGGGGCTGGGGAAAGGGGCGAGCAGTTCTTC
CDR3: CASVGAGERGEQFF
V: TRBV28
length: 14
D: .
J: TRBJ2-1
size: .

DNA: TGTGCCTGGTCCTCCCCTGCAACTAATGAAAAACTGTTTTTT
CDR3: CAWSSPATNEKLFF
V: TRBV30
length: 14
D: .
J: TRBJ1-4
size: .

DNA: TGTGCCACCAGCGGGCGGGGGAGTACCGGGGATACGCAGTATTTT
CDR3: CATSGRGSTGDTQYF
V: TRBV15
length: 15
D: TRBD2
J: TRBJ2-3
size: .